The clone carrying this TCR beta chain was detected ten times or more. Using RNA transcripts as the source, TCR beta CDR3 regions were amplified. HTBI primers drove first-round RT-PCR of the TCR CDR3. Each CDR3 protein is one row after TCRdb ran MiXCR on the multiplex PCR reads. The data contain 250,000 to 300,000 distinct CDR3 sequences, about 18% of them singletons. This CDR3 is built from 17 residues. In germline, CDR1 is SEHNR, CDR2 FQNEAQ (reference sequence). V lost 2 bases and J lost 1, with 16 bases in between. The data belong to a study of T cells in Graves' hyperthyroidism and ophthalmopathy.

The sequencing sample was made of blood. The rearrangement links TRBV7-9 to TRBJ2-3; D is perhaps TRBD1 or TRBD2 (5 bases each). The source is a woman aged 60 to 75 with Graves' ophthalmopathy. CDR3 nucleotide sequence: TGTGCCAGCAGCTTATCCGTACGCCGAGGGGGCACAGATACGCAGTATTTT. Its protein product is CASSLSVRRGGTDTQYF.